Listed below are T cell receptor beta chains from one sample, sequenced in a study of cytomegalovirus exposure and HLA in healthy donors. Profiling relied on immunoSEQ multiplex PCR, and the TCRdb table lists in-frame clones only, not all of them. Its listing shows 200,000 to 250,000 clones. Sequencing used PBMCs. The receptors originated from a girl between 2 and 10 years old in good health and CMV-seropositive. Each CDR3 is given with its conserved first and last residue. D genes are given only for firm matches.

j_call: TRBJ1-1; v_call: TRBV18; d_call: TRBD1; cdr3_nt: TGTGCCAGCTCACCCCAGGACAGGGGTGAAGCTTTCTTT; cdr3_aa: CASSPQDRGEAFF
j_call: TRBJ2-3; v_call: TRBV10-2; d_call: .; cdr3_nt: TGCGCCAGCAGTGCGTCAGATACGCAGTATTTT; cdr3_aa: CASSASDTQYF
j_call: TRBJ2-7; v_call: TRBV10-2; d_call: .; cdr3_nt: TGCGCCAGCGGGCCCGACCCTTCGAACTACGAGCAGTACTTC; cdr3_aa: CASGPDPSNYEQYF
j_call: TRBJ2-2; v_call: TRBV19; d_call: TRBD1; cdr3_nt: TGTGCCAGTAGTATCGAGCCGGGACAGGGGGCGATGGGGGAGCTGTTTTTT; cdr3_aa: CASSIEPGQGAMGELFF
j_call: TRBJ2-5; v_call: TRBV11-3; d_call: TRBD1; cdr3_nt: TGTGCCAGCAGCGCAGGGGGCCAAGAGACCCAGTACTTC; cdr3_aa: CASSAGGQETQYF
j_call: TRBJ2-5; v_call: TRBV6-1; d_call: TRBD2; cdr3_nt: TGTGCCAGCAGGATGGAAGCGGGAGGGCCGGAGACCCAGTACTTC; cdr3_aa: CASRMEAGGPETQYF
j_call: TRBJ2-7; v_call: TRBV6-4; d_call: .; cdr3_nt: TGTGCCAGCAGTATTACCGGGAGCCTTCATAATGACCTCTACGAGCAGTACTTC; cdr3_aa: CASSITGSLHNDLYEQYF
j_call: TRBJ2-1; v_call: TRBV28; d_call: TRBD2; cdr3_nt: TGTGCCAGCAGTTTGGAACTAGCGGGTTACAATGAGCAGTTCTTC; cdr3_aa: CASSLELAGYNEQFF
j_call: TRBJ1-4; v_call: TRBV6-5; d_call: TRBD1; cdr3_nt: TGTGCCAGCAGTTACGGCCGGACAGGGGGGACCGAAAAACTGTTTTTT; cdr3_aa: CASSYGRTGGTEKLFF
j_call: TRBJ1-2; v_call: TRBV6-5; d_call: .; cdr3_nt: TGTGCCAGCAGGCCGGCCTCGGGGGGCTACACCTTC; cdr3_aa: CASRPASGGYTF
j_call: TRBJ2-7; v_call: TRBV5-4; d_call: .; cdr3_nt: TGTGCCAGCAGCCAGGGCCTGATGGGCGAGCAGTACTTC; cdr3_aa: CASSQGLMGEQYF
j_call: TRBJ2-7; v_call: TRBV28; d_call: TRBD2; cdr3_nt: TGTGCCAGCAGTCCTCAGGAAGGACTAGCGTTCTACGAGCAGTACTTC; cdr3_aa: CASSPQEGLAFYEQYF
j_call: TRBJ1-1; v_call: TRBV10-2; d_call: .; cdr3_nt: TGCGCCAGCAGTGATCAGGCAAACACTGAAGCTTTCTTT; cdr3_aa: CASSDQANTEAFF
j_call: TRBJ1-2; v_call: TRBV6-5; d_call: .; cdr3_nt: TGTGCCAGCAGGGAACCGGGAATTGGGGGCTACACCTTC; cdr3_aa: CASREPGIGGYTF
j_call: TRBJ2-7; v_call: TRBV19; d_call: TRBD2; cdr3_nt: TGTGCCAGTAGTACTCTAGCGGGAGGGCCGGGAGAGCAGTACTTC; cdr3_aa: CASSTLAGGPGEQYF
j_call: TRBJ1-2; v_call: TRBV7-2; d_call: .; cdr3_nt: TGTGCCAGCAGCTCCATCCGGGAGGGCTACACCTTC; cdr3_aa: CASSSIREGYTF
j_call: TRBJ2-1; v_call: TRBV18; d_call: .; cdr3_nt: TGTGCCAGCTCACCGAACAGACCTAACAATGAGCAGTTCTTC; cdr3_aa: CASSPNRPNNEQFF
j_call: TRBJ2-3; v_call: TRBV5-4; d_call: TRBD2; cdr3_nt: TGTGCCAGCAGCTCGCCACCTAGCGGGAGGACCACAGATACGCAGTATTTT; cdr3_aa: CASSSPPSGRTTDTQYF
j_call: TRBJ1-2; v_call: TRBV13; d_call: TRBD1; cdr3_nt: TGTGCCAGCAGCGCCTACCCCGGGACAGGGGGCTACACCTTC; cdr3_aa: CASSAYPGTGGYTF
j_call: TRBJ2-7; v_call: TRBV4-1; d_call: TRBD1; cdr3_nt: TGCGCCAGCAGCCATAGACAGGGCCCCTACGAGCAGTACTTC; cdr3_aa: CASSHRQGPYEQYF
j_call: TRBJ2-7; v_call: TRBV19; d_call: TRBD1; cdr3_nt: TGTGCCAGTAGCCCACAGGGGGGATACGAGCAGTACTTC; cdr3_aa: CASSPQGGYEQYF
j_call: TRBJ2-2; v_call: TRBV2; d_call: TRBD2; cdr3_nt: TGTGCCAGCAGTGAATGGACTCTAGCGGGAGGGAGGTACACCGGGGAGCTGTTTTTT; cdr3_aa: CASSEWTLAGGRYTGELFF
j_call: TRBJ2-1; v_call: TRBV27; d_call: TRBD1; cdr3_nt: TGTGCCAGCAGTTTACGGACAGGGGCCTACAATGAGCAGTTCTTC; cdr3_aa: CASSLRTGAYNEQFF
j_call: TRBJ2-7; v_call: TRBV4-1; d_call: TRBD2; cdr3_nt: TGCGCCAGCAGCCAAGAGCCTAGCGGGTCAGTCCTCTACGAGCAGTACTTC; cdr3_aa: CASSQEPSGSVLYEQYF
j_call: TRBJ2-1; v_call: TRBV6-5; d_call: TRBD2; cdr3_nt: TGTGCCAGCAGTGCCCGACTAGCGGGAGGGGATGAGCAGTTCTTC; cdr3_aa: CASSARLAGGDEQFF
j_call: TRBJ2-1; v_call: TRBV9; d_call: TRBD2; cdr3_nt: TGTGCCAGCAGCGTACTCACTAGCGGGATCGGTGATGAGCAGTTCTTC; cdr3_aa: CASSVLTSGIGDEQFF